This is a list of T cell receptor beta chains from one sample in a study of cytomegalovirus exposure and HLA in healthy donors. Profiled with immunoSEQ multiplex PCR; TCRdb holds only in-frame clones, not every one. The sample lists 95,000 or so clones, 60% to 80% occurring once. Sequenced sample: PBMCs. Every receptor here comes from a woman between 50 and 59 years old in good health and CMV-seropositive. CDR3s include the opening cysteine and the closing phenylalanine or tryptophan. The D gene is left open where the match is weak. The size entry is marked missing in some rows and otherwise reads once, few, many or a size class.

J gene: TRBJ1-3; V gene: TRBV7-8; D gene: .; clone size: .; CDR3 DNA: TGTGCCAGCAGCCCCGAGCGATTCGTTGGAAACACCATATATTTT; CDR3 protein: CASSPERFVGNTIYF
J gene: TRBJ2-7; V gene: TRBV7-3; D gene: .; clone size: .; CDR3 DNA: TGTGCCAGCCAGTTCCAGCGGGTCTACGAGCAGTACTTC; CDR3 protein: CASQFQRVYEQYF
J gene: TRBJ1-4; V gene: TRBV27; D gene: TRBD1; clone size: .; CDR3 DNA: TGTGCCAGCAGCCGTCTAGGGGGCTTGGAAAAACTGTTTTTT; CDR3 protein: CASSRLGGLEKLFF
J gene: TRBJ2-7; V gene: TRBV28; D gene: .; clone size: .; CDR3 DNA: TGTGCCAGCACAGTAGGTGGCGGAATGGCCGAGCAGTACTTC; CDR3 protein: CASTVGGGMAEQYF
J gene: TRBJ2-5; V gene: TRBV14; D gene: TRBD1; clone size: once; CDR3 DNA: TGTGCCAGCAGCCAACGGGACATGCACAGGGGATACCAAGAGACCCAGTACTTC; CDR3 protein: CASSQRDMHRGYQETQYF
J gene: TRBJ1-1; V gene: TRBV11-2; D gene: .; clone size: .; CDR3 DNA: TGTGCCAGCAGCTCCGTCGGGGTAGGGACTGAAGCTTTCTTT; CDR3 protein: CASSSVGVGTEAFF
J gene: TRBJ2-7; V gene: TRBV7-2; D gene: TRBD2; clone size: once; CDR3 DNA: TGTGCCAGCAGCTTTCTCGGACTAGGGTACGAGCAGTACTTC; CDR3 protein: CASSFLGLGYEQYF
J gene: TRBJ2-3; V gene: TRBV11-3; D gene: TRBD2; clone size: .; CDR3 DNA: TGTGCCAGCAGCCCTCGAGCGGGAGGGCTTACAGATACGCAGTATTTT; CDR3 protein: CASSPRAGGLTDTQYF
J gene: TRBJ1-2; V gene: TRBV5-4; D gene: .; clone size: .; CDR3 DNA: TGTGCCAGCAGCGTAGATGCTAACTATGGCTACACCTTC; CDR3 protein: CASSVDANYGYTF
J gene: TRBJ2-2; V gene: TRBV5-1; D gene: .; clone size: few; CDR3 DNA: TGCGCCAGCAGCTCAGGACAATTTAACACCGGGGAGCTGTTTTTT; CDR3 protein: CASSSGQFNTGELFF
J gene: TRBJ1-1; V gene: TRBV28; D gene: TRBD1; clone size: .; CDR3 DNA: TGTGCCAGCAGTTTACGGGACAGGGGCACTGAAGCTTTCTTT; CDR3 protein: CASSLRDRGTEAFF
J gene: TRBJ2-3; V gene: TRBV7-2; D gene: .; clone size: .; CDR3 DNA: TGTGCCAGCAGCCGTTGGATCCAGCGCAGCACAGATACGCAGTATTTT; CDR3 protein: CASSRWIQRSTDTQYF
J gene: TRBJ2-7; V gene: TRBV7-2; D gene: TRBD1; clone size: .; CDR3 DNA: TGTGCCAGCAGCTTAGCGGCGAGACAGGGCCACGAGCAGTACTTC; CDR3 protein: CASSLAARQGHEQYF
J gene: TRBJ1-1; V gene: TRBV6-6; D gene: TRBD1; clone size: .; CDR3 DNA: TGTGCCAGCACCAAGTACAGGGGCGACACTGAAGCTTTCTTT; CDR3 protein: CASTKYRGDTEAFF
J gene: TRBJ2-1; V gene: TRBV4-1; D gene: TRBD1; clone size: .; CDR3 DNA: TGCGCCAGCAGCCAAGATAAAGGGACAGGGGGCTCGGATGGGCAGTTCTTC; CDR3 protein: CASSQDKGTGGSDGQFF
J gene: TRBJ2-1; V gene: TRBV9; D gene: TRBD2; clone size: few; CDR3 DNA: TGTGCCAGCAGCCTTAGCGGGTACGAGCAGTTCTTC; CDR3 protein: CASSLSGYEQFF
J gene: TRBJ2-2; V gene: TRBV5-6; D gene: TRBD1; clone size: few; CDR3 DNA: TGTGCCAGCAGCTGGGGGACAGGGAACACCGGGGAGCTGTTTTTT; CDR3 protein: CASSWGTGNTGELFF
J gene: TRBJ2-6; V gene: TRBV28; D gene: TRBD2; clone size: .; CDR3 DNA: TGTGCCAGCACGGGGGGGCTCGGTGGGGCCAACGTCCTGACTTTC; CDR3 protein: CASTGGLGGANVLTF
J gene: TRBJ2-1; V gene: TRBV6-1; D gene: .; clone size: once; CDR3 DNA: TGTGCCAGCAGGCCAGGGCTCTTGAGTGAGCAGTTCTTC; CDR3 protein: CASRPGLLSEQFF
J gene: TRBJ1-1; V gene: TRBV29-1; D gene: TRBD1; clone size: .; CDR3 DNA: TGCAGCGTTGAAGATCCCCCAGACAGGGGGCCTGAAGCTTTCTTT; CDR3 protein: CSVEDPPDRGPEAFF
J gene: TRBJ2-2; V gene: TRBV7-3; D gene: .; clone size: .; CDR3 DNA: TGTGCCAGCAGCTTAAAAGGCGGGGCAACCGGGGAGCTGTTTTTT; CDR3 protein: CASSLKGGATGELFF
J gene: TRBJ2-1; V gene: TRBV7-5; D gene: .; clone size: .; CDR3 DNA: TGTGTCAGAAGTTGGTTACCACCCTGTAGTTATAGATCAAAATTCTACAATGAGCAGTTCTTC; CDR3 protein: CVRSWLPPCSYRSKFYNEQFF
J gene: TRBJ2-1; V gene: TRBV7-2; D gene: .; clone size: once; CDR3 DNA: TGTGCCAGCAGCCTCCGGGACTTCCAGTTCTTC; CDR3 protein: CASSLRDFQFF
J gene: TRBJ2-1; V gene: TRBV10-2; D gene: TRBD2; clone size: .; CDR3 DNA: TGCGCCAGCAGTGGGGCCCGACTAGCGGGAGTTAATGAGCAGTTCTTC; CDR3 protein: CASSGARLAGVNEQFF
J gene: TRBJ1-4; V gene: TRBV11-3; D gene: .; clone size: .; CDR3 DNA: TGTGCCAGCAGCCGGGGAGGAAGGGATTCTAATGAAAAACTGTTTTTT; CDR3 protein: CASSRGGRDSNEKLFF
J gene: TRBJ2-3; V gene: TRBV4-3; D gene: TRBD2; clone size: .; CDR3 DNA: TGCGCCAGCAGCCTCCTCAGGGGACTAGCGGGAGGGGTGGCAGATACGCAGTATTTT; CDR3 protein: CASSLLRGLAGGVADTQYF
J gene: TRBJ2-7; V gene: TRBV27; D gene: .; clone size: .; CDR3 DNA: TGTGCCAGCAGTTTGGCAGTTTCCTACGAGCAGTACTTC; CDR3 protein: CASSLAVSYEQYF
J gene: TRBJ1-2; V gene: TRBV10-3; D gene: .; clone size: few; CDR3 DNA: TGTGCCATCAGAGAGGGAGGCGCTAACTATGGCTACACCTTC; CDR3 protein: CAIREGGANYGYTF
J gene: TRBJ2-3; V gene: TRBV5-4; D gene: TRBD2; clone size: once; CDR3 DNA: TGTGCCAGCAGCTTCCGTGTTTTAGCGGGGAACACAGATACGCAGTATTTT; CDR3 protein: CASSFRVLAGNTDTQYF
J gene: TRBJ1-5; V gene: TRBV4-1; D gene: TRBD1; clone size: .; CDR3 DNA: TGCGCCAGCAGCCAAGATCAGGGACAGGGTTTTCAGCCCCAGCATTTT; CDR3 protein: CASSQDQGQGFQPQHF
J gene: TRBJ2-2; V gene: TRBV27; D gene: TRBD1; clone size: .; CDR3 DNA: TGTGCCAGCAGAGAGGGACAGGGTACCACCGGGGAGCTGTTTTTT; CDR3 protein: CASREGQGTTGELFF
J gene: TRBJ2-7; V gene: TRBV19; D gene: TRBD2; clone size: .; CDR3 DNA: TGTGCCAGTAGTACCCACCCAGGCGGCGGGAGTTACGAGCAGTACTTC; CDR3 protein: CASSTHPGGGSYEQYF
J gene: TRBJ1-6; V gene: TRBV27; D gene: .; clone size: .; CDR3 DNA: TGTGCCACCTGCTCCTATAATTCACCCCTCCACTTT; CDR3 protein: CATCSYNSPLHF
J gene: TRBJ2-7; V gene: TRBV4-1; D gene: TRBD2; clone size: large; CDR3 DNA: TGCGCCAGCAGCCATCCGGGACTAGCGGGAGGGCAAAATAAGGACGAGCAGTACTTC; CDR3 protein: CASSHPGLAGGQNKDEQYF
J gene: TRBJ2-3; V gene: TRBV5-1; D gene: .; clone size: once; CDR3 DNA: TGCGCCAGCAGCGCCCTTCGGGGGGCTATCACAGATACGCAGTATTTT; CDR3 protein: CASSALRGAITDTQYF